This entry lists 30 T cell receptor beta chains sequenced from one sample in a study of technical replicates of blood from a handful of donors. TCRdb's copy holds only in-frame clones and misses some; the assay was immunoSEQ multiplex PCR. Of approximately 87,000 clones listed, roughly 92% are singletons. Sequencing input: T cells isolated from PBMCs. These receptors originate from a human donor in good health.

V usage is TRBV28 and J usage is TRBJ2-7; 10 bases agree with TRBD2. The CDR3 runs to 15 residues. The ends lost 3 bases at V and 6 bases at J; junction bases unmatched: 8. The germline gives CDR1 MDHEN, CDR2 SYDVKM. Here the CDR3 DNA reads TGTGCCAGCAGTTTGAGCGGGAGGGCCCTACTCGAGCAGTACTTC. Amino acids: CASSLSGRALLEQYF.

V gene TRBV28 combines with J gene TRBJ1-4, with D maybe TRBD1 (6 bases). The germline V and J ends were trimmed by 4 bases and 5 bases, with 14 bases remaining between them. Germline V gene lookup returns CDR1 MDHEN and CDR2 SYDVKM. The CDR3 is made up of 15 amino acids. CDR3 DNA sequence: TGTGCCAGCAGTTCGCCGACAGGAAAAAATGAAAAACTGTTTTTT. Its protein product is CASSSPTGKNEKLFF.

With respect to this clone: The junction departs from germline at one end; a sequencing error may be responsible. CDR3 region: CASSLDRAGGRFDF. The CDR3 coding sequence is TGTGCCAGCAGCTTAGACCGGGCCGGAGGGCGGTTCGACTTC. This chain connects TRBV11-2 to TRBJ1-2; no firm D call. The CDR3 length is 14 residues. Germline CDR1 and CDR2: SGHAT and FQNNGV. The complete variable domain, with remaining parts taken from reference TRBV11-2 and TRBJ1-2, reads EAGVAQSPRYKIIEKRQSVAFWCNPISGHATLYWYQQILGQGPKLLIQFQNNGVVDDSQLPKDRFSAERLKGVDSTLKIQPAKLEDSAVYLCASSLDRAGGRFDFGSGTRLTVV.

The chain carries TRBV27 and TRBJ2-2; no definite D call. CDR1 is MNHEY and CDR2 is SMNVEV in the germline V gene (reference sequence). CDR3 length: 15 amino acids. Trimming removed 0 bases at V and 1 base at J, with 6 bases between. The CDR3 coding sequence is TGTGCCAGCAGTTTATCTGGCAGGAACACCGGGGAGCTGTTTTTT. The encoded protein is CASSLSGRNTGELFF.

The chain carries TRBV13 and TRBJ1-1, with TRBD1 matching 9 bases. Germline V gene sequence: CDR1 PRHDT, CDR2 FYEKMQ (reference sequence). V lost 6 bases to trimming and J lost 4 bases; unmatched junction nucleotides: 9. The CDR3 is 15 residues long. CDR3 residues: CASSSGTGYRTEAFF. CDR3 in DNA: TGTGCCAGCAGTTCCGGGACAGGGTATCGCACTGAAGCTTTCTTT.

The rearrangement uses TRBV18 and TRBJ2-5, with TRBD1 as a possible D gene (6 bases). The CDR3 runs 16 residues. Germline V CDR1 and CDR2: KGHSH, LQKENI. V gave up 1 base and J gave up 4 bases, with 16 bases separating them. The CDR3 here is CASSPRINRDAETQYF. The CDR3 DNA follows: TGTGCCAGCTCACCACGGATTAACAGGGATGCAGAGACCCAGTACTTC.

The CDR3 reads CASSLIAESSYNEQFF. CDR3 DNA: TGCGCCAGCAGCCTTATAGCGGAGAGCTCCTACAATGAGCAGTTCTTC. The rearrangement uses TRBV4-1 and TRBJ2-1; D may be TRBD2 (6 bases). The CDR3 loop spans 16 amino acids. Germline V gene lookup returns CDR1 MGHRA and CDR2 YSYEKL. Trimming took 4 bases from V and 0 from J, leaving 13 bases between them.

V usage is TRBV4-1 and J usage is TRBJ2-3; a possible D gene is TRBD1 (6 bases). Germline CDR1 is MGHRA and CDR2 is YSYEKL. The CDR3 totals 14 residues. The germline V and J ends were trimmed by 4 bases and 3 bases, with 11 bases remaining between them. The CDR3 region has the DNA TGCGCCAGCAGCCTAGGGGGTAGTACAGATACGCAGTATTTT. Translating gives CASSLGGSTDTQYF.

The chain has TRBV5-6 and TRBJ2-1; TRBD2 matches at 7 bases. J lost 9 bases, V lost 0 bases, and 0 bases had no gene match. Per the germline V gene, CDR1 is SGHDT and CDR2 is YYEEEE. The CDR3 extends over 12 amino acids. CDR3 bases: TGTGCCAGCAGCTTGGGGGGGGGTGAGCAGTTCTTC. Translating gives CASSLGGGEQFF.

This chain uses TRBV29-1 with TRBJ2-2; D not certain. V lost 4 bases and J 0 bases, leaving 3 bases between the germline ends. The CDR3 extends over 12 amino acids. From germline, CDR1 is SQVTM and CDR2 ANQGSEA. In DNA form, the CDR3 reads TGCAGCGTTGCTGCGAACACCGGGGAGCTGTTTTTT. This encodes CSVAANTGELFF.

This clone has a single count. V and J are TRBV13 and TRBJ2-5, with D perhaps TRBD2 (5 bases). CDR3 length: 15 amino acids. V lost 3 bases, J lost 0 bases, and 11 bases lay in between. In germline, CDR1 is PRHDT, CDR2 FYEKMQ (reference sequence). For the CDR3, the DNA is TGTGCCAGCAGCTTCCAGCGGTGGTACCAAGAGACCCAGTACTTC. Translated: CASSFQRWYQETQYF.

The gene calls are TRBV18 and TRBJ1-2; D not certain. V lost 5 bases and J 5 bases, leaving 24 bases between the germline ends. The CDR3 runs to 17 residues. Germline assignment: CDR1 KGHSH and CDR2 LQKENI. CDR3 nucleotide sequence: TGTGCCAGCTCAGCCTCGGGATACGACCCCACACGATATGGCTACACCTTC. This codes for CASSASGYDPTRYGYTF. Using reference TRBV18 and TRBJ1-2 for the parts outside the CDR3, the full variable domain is NAGVMQNPRHLVRRRGQEARLRCSPMKGHSHVYWYRQLPEEGLKFMVYLQKENIIDESGMPKERFSAEFPKEGPSILRIQQVVRGDSAAYFCASSASGYDPTRYGYTFGSGTRLTVV.

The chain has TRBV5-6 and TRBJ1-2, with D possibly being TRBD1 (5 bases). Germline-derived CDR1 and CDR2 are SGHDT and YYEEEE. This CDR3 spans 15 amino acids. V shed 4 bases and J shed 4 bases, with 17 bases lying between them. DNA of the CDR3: TGTGCCAGCAGCCCCCTAGGGGAGGAGCCCTATGGCTACACCTTC. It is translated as CASSPLGEEPYGYTF.

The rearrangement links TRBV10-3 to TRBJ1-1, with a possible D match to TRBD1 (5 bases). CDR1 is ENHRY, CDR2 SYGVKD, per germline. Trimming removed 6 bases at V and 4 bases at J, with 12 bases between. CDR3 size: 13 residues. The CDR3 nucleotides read TGTGCCATCAGGAAACAGGACCCCACTGAAGCTTTCTTT. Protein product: CAIRKQDPTEAFF.

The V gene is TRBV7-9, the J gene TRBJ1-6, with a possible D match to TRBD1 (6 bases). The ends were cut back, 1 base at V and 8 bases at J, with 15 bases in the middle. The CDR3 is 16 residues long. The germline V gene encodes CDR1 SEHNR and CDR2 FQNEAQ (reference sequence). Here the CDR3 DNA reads TGTGCCAGCAGCTTAGTTCTGGGGGCTTTTGATTCACCCCTCCACTTT. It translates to CASSLVLGAFDSPLHF. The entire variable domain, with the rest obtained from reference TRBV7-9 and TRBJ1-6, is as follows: DTGVSQNPRHKITKRGQNVTFRCDPISEHNRLYWYRQTLGQGPEFLTYFQNEAQLEKSRLLSDRFSAERPKGSFSTLEIQRTEQGDSAMYLCASSLVLGAFDSPLHFGNGTRLTVT.

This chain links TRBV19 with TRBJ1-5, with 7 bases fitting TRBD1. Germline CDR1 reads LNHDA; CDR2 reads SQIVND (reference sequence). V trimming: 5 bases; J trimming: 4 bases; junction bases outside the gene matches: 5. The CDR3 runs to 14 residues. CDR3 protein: CASSRDRVNQPQHF. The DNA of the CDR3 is TGTGCCAGTAGTCGTGACAGGGTTAATCAGCCCCAGCATTTT.

The CDR3 DNA follows: TGTGCCAGCAGTTTAGCGGGGGTGACGTTCTTC. Translation gives CASSLAGVTFF. The chain links TRBV2 to TRBJ2-1; 9 nucleotides match TRBD2. CDR1 and CDR2 from the germline V gene are SNHLY and FYNNEI. With V trimmed by 5 bases and J by 15 bases, 5 bases remained unmatched. CDR3 size: 11 residues.

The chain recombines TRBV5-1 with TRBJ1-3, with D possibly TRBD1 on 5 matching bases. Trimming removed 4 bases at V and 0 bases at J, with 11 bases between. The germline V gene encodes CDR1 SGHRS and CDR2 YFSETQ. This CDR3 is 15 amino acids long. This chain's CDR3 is CASSPGGGSGNTIYF. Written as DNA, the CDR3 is TGCGCCAGCAGCCCGGGGGGGGGCTCTGGAAACACCATATATTTT.

The CDR3 spells CASSPGLVDDEQFF. Here the CDR3 DNA reads TGCGCCAGCAGCCCGGGACTCGTAGATGATGAGCAGTTCTTC. The chain is built from TRBV5-1 and TRBJ2-1, with D possibly TRBD2 on 6 matching bases. Germline V gene data show CDR1 as SGHRS and CDR2 as YFSETQ. The CDR3 runs 14 residues. Trimming pared 4 bases from V and 8 bases from J, leaving 16 bases between.

CDR3 bases: TGTGCCAGCAGCTATGGGGCAAATGAAAAACTGTTTTTT. Amino acid sequence: CASSYGANEKLFF. V gene TRBV14 combines with J gene TRBJ1-4; D is possibly TRBD1 (5 bases). CDR1 is SGHDN and CDR2 is FVKESK in the germline V gene. CDR3 size: 13 residues. V was pared by 5 bases and J by 5 bases, with 9 bases between. The whole variable domain, remainder taken from reference TRBV14 and TRBJ1-4, is EAGVTQFPSHSVIEKGQTVTLRCDPISGHDNLYWYRRVMGKEIKFLLHFVKESKQDESGMPNNRFLAERTGGTYSTLKVQPAELEDSGVYFCASSYGANEKLFFGSGTQLSVL.

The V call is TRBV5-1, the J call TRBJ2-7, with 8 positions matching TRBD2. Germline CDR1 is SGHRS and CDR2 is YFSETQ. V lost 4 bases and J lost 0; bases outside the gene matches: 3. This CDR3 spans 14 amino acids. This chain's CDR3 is CASSTSGSSYEQYF. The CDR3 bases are TGCGCCAGCAGCACTAGCGGCAGCTCCTACGAGCAGTACTTC.

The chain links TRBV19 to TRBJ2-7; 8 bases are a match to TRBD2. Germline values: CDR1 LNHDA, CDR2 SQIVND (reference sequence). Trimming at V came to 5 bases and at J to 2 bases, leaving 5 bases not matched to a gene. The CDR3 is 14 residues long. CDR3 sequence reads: CASSFSGGTYEQYF. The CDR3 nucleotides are TGTGCCAGTAGTTTCTCGGGAGGGACCTACGAGCAGTACTTC. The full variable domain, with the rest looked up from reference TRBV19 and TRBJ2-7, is DGGITQSPKYLFRKEGQNVTLSCEQNLNHDAMYWYRQDPGQGLRLIYYSQIVNDFQKGDIAEGYSVSREKKESFPLTVTSAQKNPTAFYLCASSFSGGTYEQYFGPGTRLTVT.

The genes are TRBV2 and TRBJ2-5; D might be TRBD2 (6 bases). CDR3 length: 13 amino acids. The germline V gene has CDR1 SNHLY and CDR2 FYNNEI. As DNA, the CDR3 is TGTGCTTCTGGAGGTAGCGGCCAAGAGACCCAGTACTTC. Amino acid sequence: CASGGSGQETQYF.

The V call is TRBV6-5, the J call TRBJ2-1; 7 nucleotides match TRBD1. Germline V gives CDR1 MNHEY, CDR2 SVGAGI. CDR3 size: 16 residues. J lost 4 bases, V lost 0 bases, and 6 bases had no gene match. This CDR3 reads CASSYSTGFLYNEQFF. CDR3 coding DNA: TGTGCCAGCAGTTACTCGACAGGGTTCCTTTACAATGAGCAGTTCTTC.

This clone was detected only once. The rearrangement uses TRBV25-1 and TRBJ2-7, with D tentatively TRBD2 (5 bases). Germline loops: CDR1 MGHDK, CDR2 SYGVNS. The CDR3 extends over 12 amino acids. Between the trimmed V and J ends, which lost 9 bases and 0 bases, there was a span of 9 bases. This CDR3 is CASSVFSYEQYF. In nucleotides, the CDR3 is TGTGCCAGTAGCGTATTCTCCTACGAGCAGTACTTC.

The CDR3 region is CASNQAGGPQETQYF. The CDR3 DNA follows: TGTGCCAGCAATCAAGCGGGAGGCCCTCAAGAGACCCAGTACTTC. This sequence joins TRBV27 and TRBJ2-5; TRBD2 matches at 9 bases. The CDR3 covers 15 residues. V shed 7 bases, J shed 2 bases, and the junction held 8 bases outside the gene matches. Germline V gene lookup returns CDR1 MNHEY and CDR2 SMNVEV (reference sequence).

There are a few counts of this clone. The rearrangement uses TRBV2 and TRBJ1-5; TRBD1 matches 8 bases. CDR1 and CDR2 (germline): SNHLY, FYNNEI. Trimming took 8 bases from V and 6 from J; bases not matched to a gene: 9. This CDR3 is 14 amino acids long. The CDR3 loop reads CASRGTGEAQPQHF. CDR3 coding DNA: TGTGCCAGCCGCGGGACAGGAGAGGCTCAGCCCCAGCATTTT.

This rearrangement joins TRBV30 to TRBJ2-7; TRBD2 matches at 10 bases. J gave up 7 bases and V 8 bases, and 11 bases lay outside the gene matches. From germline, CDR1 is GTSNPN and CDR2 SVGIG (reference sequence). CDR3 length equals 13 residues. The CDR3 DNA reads TGTGCCAACAACAGAGCGGGGGGGGGAGAGCAGTACTTC. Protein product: CANNRAGGGEQYF.

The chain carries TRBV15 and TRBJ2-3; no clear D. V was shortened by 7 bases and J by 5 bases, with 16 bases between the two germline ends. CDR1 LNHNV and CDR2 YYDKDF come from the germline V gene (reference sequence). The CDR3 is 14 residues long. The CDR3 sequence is CATTTLRSGDTQYF. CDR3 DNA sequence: TGTGCCACCACTACCTTGAGGTCGGGAGATACGCAGTATTTT. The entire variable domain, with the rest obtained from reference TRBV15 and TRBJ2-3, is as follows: DAMVIQNPRYQVTQFGKPVTLSCSQTLNHNVMYWYQQKSSQAPKLLFHYYDKDFNNEADTPDNFQSRRPNTSFCFLDIRSPGLGDTAMYLCATTTLRSGDTQYFGPGTRLTVL.

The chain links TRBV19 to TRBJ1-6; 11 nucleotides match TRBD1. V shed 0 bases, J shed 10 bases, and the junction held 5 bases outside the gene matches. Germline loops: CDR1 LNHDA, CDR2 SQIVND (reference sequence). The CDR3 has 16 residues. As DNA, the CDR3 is TGTGCCAGTAGTATAGATCTAGGGACAGGGGGATCACCCCTCCACTTT. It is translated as CASSIDLGTGGSPLHF.